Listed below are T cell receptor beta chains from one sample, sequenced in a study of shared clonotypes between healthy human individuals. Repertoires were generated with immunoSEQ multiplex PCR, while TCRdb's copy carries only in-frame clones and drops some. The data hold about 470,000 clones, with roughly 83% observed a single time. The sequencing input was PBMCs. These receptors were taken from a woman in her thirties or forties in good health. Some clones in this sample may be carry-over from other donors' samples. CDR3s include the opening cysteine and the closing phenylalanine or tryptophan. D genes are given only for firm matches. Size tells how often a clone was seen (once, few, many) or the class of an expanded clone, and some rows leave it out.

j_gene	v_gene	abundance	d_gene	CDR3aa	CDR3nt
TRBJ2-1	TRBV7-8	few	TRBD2	CASSSGTSGRNEQFF	TGTGCCAGCAGCTCTGGGACTAGCGGGAGGAATGAGCAGTTCTTC
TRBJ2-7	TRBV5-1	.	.	CASSLDGYSSYEQYF	TGCGCCAGCAGCTTGGACGGCTATAGCTCCTACGAGCAGTACTTC
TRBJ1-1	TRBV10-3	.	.	CAISESRGMNTEAFF	TGTGCCATCAGTGAAAGTCGCGGCATGAACACTGAAGCTTTCTTT
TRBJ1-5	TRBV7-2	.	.	CASGLAGQPQHF	TGTGCCAGCGGACTGGCTGGGCAGCCCCAGCATTTT
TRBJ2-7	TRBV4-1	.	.	CASSQDSAGHYEQYF	TGCGCCAGCAGCCAAGATTCAGCGGGCCACTACGAGCAGTACTTC
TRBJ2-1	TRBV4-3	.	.	CASSRDWSSYNEQFF	TGCGCCAGCAGCCGGGACTGGAGCTCCTACAATGAGCAGTTCTTC
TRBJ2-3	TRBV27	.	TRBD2	CASSFWLAGGMDTQYF	TGTGCCAGCAGTTTCTGGCTAGCGGGAGGGATGGATACGCAGTATTTT
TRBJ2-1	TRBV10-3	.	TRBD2	CAIRAGGNEQFF	TGTGCCATCAGGGCGGGAGGCAATGAGCAGTTCTTC
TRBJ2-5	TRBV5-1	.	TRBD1	CASSLAGTGGSETQYF	TGCGCCAGCAGCTTGGCCGGGACAGGGGGTTCAGAGACCCAGTACTTC
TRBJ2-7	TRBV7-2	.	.	CASSLGGAGYEQYF	TGTGCCAGCAGCTTAGGGGGGGCAGGCTACGAGCAGTACTTC
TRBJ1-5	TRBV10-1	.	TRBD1	CASSESPGTDNNQPQHF	TGCGCCAGCAGTGAGTCACCTGGGACAGACAATAATCAGCCCCAGCATTTT
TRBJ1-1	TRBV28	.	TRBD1	CASSQKPGQRNTEAFF	TGTGCCAGCAGTCAAAAACCGGGACAGAGGAACACTGAAGCTTTCTTT
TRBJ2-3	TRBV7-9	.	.	CASSFSGTSTDTQYF	TGTGCCAGCAGCTTTAGCGGAACTAGCACAGATACGCAGTATTTT
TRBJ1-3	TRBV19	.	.	CASSTAWGGHTIYF	TGTGCCAGTAGTACCGCCTGGGGGGGCCACACCATATATTTT
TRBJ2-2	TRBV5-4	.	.	CASSLAGGMNTGELFF	TGTGCCAGCAGCTTGGCAGGCGGGATGAACACCGGGGAGCTGTTTTTT
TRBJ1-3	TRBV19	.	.	CASTSTGNPGNTIYF	TGTGCCAGTACCTCGACAGGTAACCCTGGAAACACCATATATTTT
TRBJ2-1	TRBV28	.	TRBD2	CASRAFAGDNEQFF	TGTGCCAGCAGGGCGTTTGCGGGGGACAATGAGCAGTTCTTC
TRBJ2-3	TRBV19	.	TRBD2	CASSIGVAGGPGTDTQYF	TGTGCCAGTAGTATCGGGGTAGCGGGAGGGCCTGGCACAGATACGCAGTATTTT
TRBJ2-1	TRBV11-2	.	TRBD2	CASSLLAGGKEQFF	TGTGCCAGCAGCTTACTAGCGGGAGGTAAAGAGCAGTTCTTC
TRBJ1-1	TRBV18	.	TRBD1	CASSPPIQGPMNTEAFF	TGTGCCAGCTCACCACCGATACAGGGGCCAATGAACACTGAAGCTTTCTTT
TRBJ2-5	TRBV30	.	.	CAWNRGLGETQYF	TGTGCCTGGAATCGAGGTCTCGGGGAGACCCAGTACTTC
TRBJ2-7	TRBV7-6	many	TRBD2	CASSTLAGSYEQYF	TGTGCCAGCAGCACCTTAGCGGGGTCCTACGAGCAGTACTTC
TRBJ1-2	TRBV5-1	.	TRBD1	CASSSGQGDYGYTF	TGCGCCAGCAGCTCCGGACAGGGGGACTATGGCTACACCTTC
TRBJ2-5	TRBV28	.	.	CASSLKPSRETQYF	TGTGCCAGCAGTTTAAAACCCTCGAGAGAGACCCAGTACTTC
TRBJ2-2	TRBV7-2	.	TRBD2	CASSSPGTSGTGELFF	TGTGCCAGCAGCTCACCCGGGACTAGCGGTACCGGGGAGCTGTTTTTT
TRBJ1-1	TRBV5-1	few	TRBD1	CASTTSGTGVNTEAFF	TGCGCCAGCACCACCTCCGGGACAGGGGTTAACACTGAAGCTTTCTTT
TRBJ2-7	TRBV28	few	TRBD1	CASSFVAGGHEQYF	TGTGCCAGCAGTTTCGTGGCAGGGGGCCACGAGCAGTACTTC
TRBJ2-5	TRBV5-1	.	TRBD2	CASSLALAGGLQETQYF	TGCGCCAGCAGCTTGGCCCTAGCGGGAGGGCTACAAGAGACCCAGTACTTC
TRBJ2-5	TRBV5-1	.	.	CASSPGPWQQETQYF	TGCGCCAGCAGCCCGGGACCGTGGCAACAAGAGACCCAGTACTTC
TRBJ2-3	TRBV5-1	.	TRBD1	CASSWTGAYTDTQYF	TGCGCCAGCAGCTGGACAGGGGCTTACACAGATACGCAGTATTTT
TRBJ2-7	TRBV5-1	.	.	CASSFDSGSYEQYF	TGCGCCAGCAGCTTTGACAGTGGTTCCTACGAGCAGTACTTC
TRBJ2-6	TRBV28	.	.	CASTTVPLEGANVLTF	TGTGCCAGCACGACAGTCCCCTTGGAAGGGGCCAACGTCCTGACTTTC
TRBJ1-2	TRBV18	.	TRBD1	CASSPGTGLANYGYTF	TGTGCCAGCTCACCCGGGACAGGCCTAGCTAACTATGGCTACACCTTC
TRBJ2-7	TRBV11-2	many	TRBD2	CASSLGSGRAASYEQYF	TGTGCCAGCAGCTTAGGTAGCGGGAGGGCCGCCTCCTACGAGCAGTACTTC
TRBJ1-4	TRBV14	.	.	CASSQGTDNEKLFF	TGTGCCAGCAGCCAAGGGACAGATAATGAAAAACTGTTTTTT
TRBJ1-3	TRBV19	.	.	CATTTLGNTIYF	TGTGCCACAACTACGCTCGGAAACACCATATATTTT
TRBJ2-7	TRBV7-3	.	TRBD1	CASSLIGTGGDEQYF	TGTGCCAGCAGCTTAATAGGGACAGGGGGGGACGAGCAGTACTTC
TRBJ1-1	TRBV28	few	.	CASSFVSGGETAFF	TGTGCCAGCAGTTTCGTCTCCGGGGGGGAGACAGCTTTCTTT
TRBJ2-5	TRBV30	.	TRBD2	CAWTRSGGYETQYF	TGTGCCTGGACCCGGAGCGGGGGCTACGAGACCCAGTACTTC
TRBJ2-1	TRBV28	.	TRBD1	CASSPFGQGVGHEQFF	TGTGCCAGCAGTCCCTTCGGACAGGGAGTAGGCCATGAGCAGTTCTTC
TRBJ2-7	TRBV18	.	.	CASSPRGGGLEQYF	TGTGCCAGCTCACCACGGGGTGGGGGTCTCGAGCAGTACTTC
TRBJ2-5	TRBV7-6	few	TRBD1	CASSWDRDETQYF	TGTGCCAGCTCCTGGGACAGGGATGAGACCCAGTACTTC
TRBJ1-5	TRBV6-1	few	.	CASSVATSGNQPQHF	TGTGCCAGCAGTGTGGCTACTTCGGGCAATCAGCCCCAGCATTTT
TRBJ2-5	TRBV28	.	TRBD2	CASKPGGIETQYF	TGTGCCAGCAAACCGGGGGGGATTGAGACCCAGTACTTC
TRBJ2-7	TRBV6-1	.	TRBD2	CASSEKVAGVGEQYF	TGTGCCAGCAGTGAAAAAGTAGCGGGAGTCGGCGAGCAGTACTTC
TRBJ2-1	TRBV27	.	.	CASRTTSLSYNEQFF	TGTGCCAGCAGAACGACTAGTTTATCCTACAATGAGCAGTTCTTC
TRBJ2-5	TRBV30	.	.	CAWSKTEQETQYF	TGTGCCTGGAGTAAGACAGAACAAGAGACCCAGTACTTC
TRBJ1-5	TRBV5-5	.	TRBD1	CASSFGTDSNQPQHF	TGTGCCAGCAGCTTCGGGACAGATAGCAATCAGCCCCAGCATTTT
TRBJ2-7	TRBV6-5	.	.	CASSSLYEQYF	TGTGCCAGCAGTTCCCTATACGAGCAGTACTTC
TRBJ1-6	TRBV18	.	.	CASSPSGYSPLHF	TGTGCCAGCTCACCTTCAGGGTATTCACCCCTCCACTTT
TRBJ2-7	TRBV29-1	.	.	CSVGVSYEQYF	TGCAGCGTCGGTGTTTCCTACGAGCAGTACTTC
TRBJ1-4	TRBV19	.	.	CASRGLADEKLFF	TGTGCCAGCAGAGGGTTGGCGGATGAAAAACTGTTTTTT
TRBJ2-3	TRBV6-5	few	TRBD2	CASSSGLAGWNQYF	TGTGCCAGCAGTTCTGGACTAGCGGGGTGGAATCAGTATTTT